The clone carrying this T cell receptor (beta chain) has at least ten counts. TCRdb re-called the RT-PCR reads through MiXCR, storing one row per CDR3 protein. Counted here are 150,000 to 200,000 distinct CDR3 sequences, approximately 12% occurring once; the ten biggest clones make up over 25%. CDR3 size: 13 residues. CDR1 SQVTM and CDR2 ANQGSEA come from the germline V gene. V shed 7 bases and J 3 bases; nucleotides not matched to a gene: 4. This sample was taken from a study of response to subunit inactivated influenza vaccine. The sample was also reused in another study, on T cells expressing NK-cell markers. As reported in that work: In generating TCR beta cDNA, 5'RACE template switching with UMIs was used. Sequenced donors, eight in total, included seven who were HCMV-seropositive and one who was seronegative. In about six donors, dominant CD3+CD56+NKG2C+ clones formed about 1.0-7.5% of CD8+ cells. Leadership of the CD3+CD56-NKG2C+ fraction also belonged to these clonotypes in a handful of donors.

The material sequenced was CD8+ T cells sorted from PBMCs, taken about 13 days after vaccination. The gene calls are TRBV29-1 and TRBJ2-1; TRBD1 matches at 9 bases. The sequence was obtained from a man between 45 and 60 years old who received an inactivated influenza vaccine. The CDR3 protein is CSARQGGYNEQFF. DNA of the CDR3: TGCAGCGCTCGACAGGGGGGCTACAATGAGCAGTTCTTC.